These 21 T cell receptor beta chains were all obtained from the same sample, sequenced in a study of T cells in women clearing cervical HPV infection. Sequencing was performed with immunoSEQ multiplex PCR; in TCRdb, only in-frame clones are kept and a portion is missing. Found here are around 44,000 clones; the top ten clones hold 7.6%. The sequenced sample was blood buffy coat. Receptors were obtained from a woman between 18 and 75 years old with a cervical HPV16 infection that either progressed to CIN3+ or cleared (not recorded which).

On this clone itself: Read sequence stops 3 residues before the CDR3 end, and the germline J gene provides the missing end. The chain uses TRBV30 and TRBJ1-4, with 11 bases fitting TRBD1. This CDR3 is built from 15 residues. V lost 2 bases, J lost 7 bases, and 6 bases stayed unmatched. Germline V lookup: CDR1 GTSNPN, CDR2 SVGIG (reference sequence). The CDR3 bases that were read are TGTGCCTGGAGTCCCGGACAGGGGGCTAGTGAAAAA. The encoded protein is CAWSPGQGASEK. From start to end, the CDR3 is CAWSPGQGASEKLFF. The variable domain in full, completed from reference TRBV30 and TRBJ1-4, reads SQTIHQWPATLVQPVGSPLSLECTVEGTSNPNLYWYRQAAGRGLQLLFYSVGIGQISSEVPQNLSASRPQDRQFILSSKKLLLSDSGFYLCAWSPGQGASEKLFFGSGTQLSVL.

As regards this clone: The read stops 3 residues short of the end of the CDR3; the missing end is completed from the germline J gene. The V and J genes are TRBV5-1 and TRBJ2-3; D perhaps matches TRBD2 (6 bases). CDR3 size: 17 residues. CDR1 and CDR2 (germline): SGHRS, YFSETQ. V lost 5 bases, J lost 6 bases, and 25 bases lay in between. The CDR3 DNA, read in part, is TGCGCCAGCAGTATTGCCCCACCGGGACTCCTTGTCGATACG. This translates into CASSIAPPGLLVDT. Given in full, the CDR3 is CASSIAPPGLLVDTQYF.

Regarding this clone: The missing CDR3 end, 3 residues past where the read stops, is filled in from the germline J gene. This sequence joins TRBV10-3 and TRBJ1-3, with 12 bases lining up with TRBD1. CDR1 is ENHRY, CDR2 SYGVKD, per germline. J lost 0 bases, V lost 6 bases, and 6 bases had no gene match. This CDR3 spans 17 amino acids. The covered CDR3 bases are TGTGCCATCAGGGAGGGGACAGGGGGCGTCTCTGGAAACACC. It is translated as CAIREGTGGVSGNT. The entire CDR3 reads CAIREGTGGVSGNTIYF.

A word on this clone: The CDR3 extends 3 residues past the end of the read, so its final part is completed from the germline J gene. The chain combines TRBV6-2 or TRBV6-3 with TRBJ2-3; D gene uncertain. There are 13 residues in the CDR3. CDR1 is MNHEY, CDR2 SVGEGT, per germline. V was shortened by 5 bases and J by 8 bases, with 14 bases between the two germline ends. The CDR3 here is CASSKARSGTQYF. CDR3 DNA, as far as it was read: TGTGCCAGCAGTAAGGCCCGATCTGGTACG.

As concerns this clone: The CDR3 end lies 3 residues beyond the end of the read and is filled in from the germline J gene. The chain employs TRBV7-4 and TRBJ2-1; TRBD2 aligns across 11 bases. V shed 3 bases and J 4 bases; nucleotides not matched to a gene: 5. This CDR3 is 16 amino acids long. Germline-derived CDR1 and CDR2 are SGHVT and SQSDAQ. Here the CDR3 reads CASSLTSGKMYNEQFF. The sequenced part of the CDR3 DNA is TGTGCCAGCAGCTTGACTAGCGGGAAGATGTACAATGAG.

Points on this clone: The missing CDR3 end, 3 residues past where the read stops, is filled in from the germline J gene. This chain connects TRBV27 to TRBJ1-6; D is possibly TRBD1 (6 bases). Trimming removed 6 bases from V and 8 bases from J, with 17 bases in between. The germline CDR1 and CDR2 sequences are MNHEY and SMNVEV (reference sequence). CDR3 length equals 15 residues. The CDR3 spells CASSPGGGGYSPLHF. CDR3 bases read: TGTGCCAGCAGCCCCGGCGGGGGCGGTTATTCACCC.

About this clone itself: The CDR3 end lies 3 residues beyond the end of the read and is filled in from the germline J gene. V usage is TRBV20-1 and J usage is TRBJ1-3; 10 bases line up with TRBD1. The trim removed 6 bases at V and 0 bases at J, leaving 5 bases unmatched. Germline CDR1 and CDR2: DFQATT and SNEGSKA (reference sequence). The CDR3 runs 15 residues. This chain's CDR3 is CSAPGQGPSGNTIYF. The sequenced part of the CDR3 DNA is TGCAGTGCGCCGGGACAGGGGCCCTCTGGAAACACC.

With regard to this clone: From the germline J gene comes the end of the CDR3, since the read stops 3 residues before it. The chain uses TRBV7-3 and TRBJ2-6, with 12 bases fitting TRBD2. CDR3 length: 22 residues. From germline, CDR1 is SGHTA and CDR2 FQGTGA. Unmatched junction bases numbered 15, after V lost 1 base and J lost 2 bases. The CDR3: CASSLMVSTRLAGAPGANVLTF. The sequenced part of the CDR3 DNA is TGTGCCAGCAGCTTAATGGTATCGACGAGACTAGCGGGAGCCCCTGGGGCCAACGTC.

CDR3 sequence reads: CATSGYNHNEQFF. The DNA read from the CDR3 is TGTGCCACCTCGGGGTACAACCACAATGAG. The chain combines TRBV19 with TRBJ2-1; TRBD2 might be the D (5 bases). The read terminates 3 residues before the CDR3 end, so the remaining end is supplied by the germline J gene. Trimming cost V 10 bases and J 5 bases, with 15 bases left between them. This CDR3 contains 13 residues. Germline CDR1 is LNHDA and CDR2 is SQIVND (reference sequence).

A word on this clone: With the read ending 3 residues before the CDR3 end, the germline J gene is used to fill in that end. The gene calls are TRBV6-2 or TRBV6-3 and TRBJ2-1; a possible D gene is TRBD2 (7 bases). CDR3 length equals 17 residues. V was shortened by 0 bases and J by 8 bases, with 20 bases between the two germline ends. Germline loops: CDR1 MNHEY, CDR2 SVGEGT. The chain's CDR3 is CASSYSMTGGNRDEQFF. The DNA read from the CDR3 is TGTGCCAGCAGTTACTCGATGACGGGGGGCAACAGGGATGAG.

Comment on this clone: The read gets to within 3 residues of the CDR3 end, and the germline J gene fills in the rest. The J gene is TRBJ2-2, the V gene TRBV20-1; 9 positions match TRBD2. CDR3 length: 15 residues. V dropped 1 base and J dropped 3; count of bases not matched to a gene: 3. CDR1 is DFQATT, CDR2 SNEGSKA, per germline (reference sequence). The DNA read from the CDR3 is TGCAGTGCTAGAGGGACTAGCGCCCACACCGGGGAG. Amino acids: CSARGTSAHTGE. The CDR3 in full is CSARGTSAHTGELFF.

In regard to this clone: The read ends 3 residues shy of where the CDR3 ends; the end is completed using the germline J gene. This chain links TRBV20-1 with TRBJ2-1, with 7 bases identical to TRBD2. This CDR3 comprises 14 residues. J lost 3 bases, V lost 3 bases, and 5 bases had no gene match. Germline CDR1 and CDR2: DFQATT and SNEGSKA (reference sequence). The CDR3 bases that were read are TGCAGTGCTAGCTTAGCGGGTCTCTACAATGAG. It specifies CSASLAGLYNE. The whole CDR3 reads CSASLAGLYNEQFF.

Concerning this clone: The sequence runs out 3 residues before the end of the CDR3; the remainder is reconstructed from the germline J gene. The V call is TRBV7-3, the J call TRBJ2-2, with D perhaps matching TRBD2 (6 bases). Germline assignment: CDR1 SGHTA and CDR2 FQGTGA. Trimming cost V 2 bases and J 7 bases, with 8 bases left between them. This CDR3 has 13 residues. The sequenced part of the CDR3 DNA is TGTGCCAGCAGCTTATGGGGGGACGGGGAG. It is translated as CASSLWGDGE. The whole CDR3 is CASSLWGDGELFF.

Turning to this clone: The read ends 3 residues shy of where the CDR3 ends; the end is completed using the germline J gene. This rearrangement joins TRBV12-3 or TRBV12-4 to TRBJ2-3; D not certain. The CDR3 is 13 amino acids. Deletions cut 2 bases from V and 5 bases from J, with 8 bases between. The covered CDR3 bases are TGTGCCAGCAGTTTAAGCACCGGAGATACG. The encoded protein is CASSLSTGDT. The entire CDR3 is CASSLSTGDTQYF.

On this clone itself: The read gets to within 3 residues of the CDR3 end, and the germline J gene fills in the rest. The rearrangement uses TRBV5-1 and TRBJ2-7; D might be TRBD1 (6 bases). The V gene's germline CDR1 is SGHRS and CDR2 YFSETQ. The CDR3 contains 14 residues. The germline V and J ends were trimmed by 1 base and 2 bases, with 10 bases remaining between them. The DNA read from the CDR3 is TGCGCCAGCAGCTTGCCTACAGGGACCTACGAG. As protein: CASSLPTGTYE. The complete CDR3 sequence is CASSLPTGTYEQYF.

Details on this clone: The CDR3 is cut off 3 residues early in the read; its end comes from the germline J gene. V usage is TRBV12-3 or TRBV12-4 and J usage is TRBJ2-3; D might be TRBD1 (6 bases). The CDR3 sequence is 13 residues long. V gave up 6 bases and J gave up 3 bases, with 10 bases separating them. CDR3 in amino acids: CASSLRGTDTQYF. The covered CDR3 bases are TGTGCCAGCAGCCTCAGGGGAACAGATACG.

To note about this clone: The read terminates 3 residues ahead of where the CDR3 ends, so the germline J gene completes it. The chain combines TRBV7-9 with TRBJ2-7, with 8 positions matching TRBD1. Germline V lookup: CDR1 SEHNR, CDR2 FQNEAQ (reference sequence). This CDR3 has 13 amino acids. V lost 3 bases and J lost 5; bases outside the gene matches: 3. The CDR3 is CASSFDRGNEQYF. The part of the CDR3 DNA that was read is TGTGCCAGCAGCTTCGACAGGGGCAACGAG.

A remark on this clone: The CDR3 end falls 3 residues outside the read, so it is completed with the germline J gene. The chain uses TRBV5-4 and TRBJ1-4; 7 nucleotides align to TRBD1. V lost 1 base, J lost 7 bases, and 7 bases stayed unmatched. CDR3 length equals 15 residues. Per germline, CDR1 SGHNT and CDR2 YYREEE (reference sequence). The CDR3 reads CASSLQSTGTEKLFF. The sequenced part of the CDR3 DNA is TGTGCCAGCAGCTTGCAATCGACAGGGACTGAAAAA. Full variable domain (missing parts from reference TRBV5-4 and TRBJ1-4): ETGVTQSPTHLIKTRGQQVTLRCSSQSGHNTVSWYQQALGQGPQFIFQYYREEENGRGNFPPRFSGLQFPNYSSELNVNALELDDSALYLCASSLQSTGTEKLFFGSGTQLSVL.

The DNA read from the CDR3 is TGCAGTGCCTCGGCCGGGACAGGCTACTATGGC. It specifies CSASAGTGYYG. The entire CDR3 protein is CSASAGTGYYGYTF. V gene TRBV20-1 combines with J gene TRBJ1-2, with 8 nucleotides matching TRBD1. With the read ending 3 residues before the CDR3 end, the germline J gene is used to fill in that end. This CDR3 has 14 amino acids. V was clipped by 6 bases and J by 3 bases; unmatched bases: 9. The germline gives CDR1 DFQATT, CDR2 SNEGSKA (reference sequence).

To note about this clone: The read terminates 3 residues before the CDR3 end, so the remaining end is supplied by the germline J gene. The V call is TRBV18, the J call TRBJ2-7; 10 bases match TRBD1. Germline-derived CDR1 and CDR2 are KGHSH and LQKENI. The CDR3 contains 15 residues. V trimming: 5 bases; J trimming: 5 bases; junction bases outside the gene matches: 9. The chain's CDR3 is CASSASGQGWDEQYF. The sequenced part of the CDR3 DNA is TGTGCCAGCTCAGCCTCGGGACAGGGGTGGGACGAG.

Turning to this clone: Read coverage stops 3 residues before the CDR3 terminus; the germline J gene supplies the remainder. The chain combines TRBV20-1 with TRBJ2-2; D possibly corresponds to TRBD1 (6 bases). This CDR3 spans 13 amino acids. CDR1 DFQATT and CDR2 SNEGSKA come from the germline V gene (reference sequence). V dropped 4 bases and J dropped 2 bases, with 8 bases sitting between them. The CDR3 DNA, read in part, is TGCAGTGCTAAGGGGGTCAACACCGGGGAG. Amino acids: CSAKGVNTGE. The whole CDR3 reads CSAKGVNTGELFF.